A single sample is the source of the 10 T cell receptor beta chains below, sequenced in a study of T cell changes during pregnancy in multiple sclerosis. Some clones are missing from TCRdb's copy, which holds only in-frame ones; the method was immunoSEQ multiplex PCR. This sample has 45,000 to 60,000 clones, with approximately 92% found just once. The sample in question was CD4+ T cells from peripheral blood mononuclear cells, obtained in the third trimester of pregnancy. These receptors all stem from a female donor with multiple sclerosis, enrolled in a pregnancy study.

The V gene is TRBV30, the J gene TRBJ1-5, with 9 bases identical to TRBD1. Germline V gives CDR1 GTSNPN, CDR2 SVGIG (reference sequence). The trim removed 5 bases at V and 2 bases at J, leaving 7 bases unmatched. The CDR3 has 15 amino acids. CDR3 protein: CAWDTGGVGNQPQHF. The CDR3 nucleotides are TGTGCCTGGGACACAGGGGGCGTAGGCAATCAGCCCCAGCATTTT.

The chain links TRBV7-2 to TRBJ2-2, with a tentative D call TRBD2 (6 bases). The V gene's germline CDR1 is SGHTA and CDR2 FQGNSA. This CDR3 is built from 16 residues. Trimming took off 5 bases at V and 1 base at J, with 14 bases between the two ends. The CDR3 DNA sequence: TGTGCCAGCAGCCGGAGGGCAACAGGGAACACCGGGGAGCTGTTTTTT. Residues: CASSRRATGNTGELFF. The full variable domain, in which reference TRBV7-2 and TRBJ2-2 provide the parts outside the CDR3, is GAGVSQSPSNKVTEKGKDVELRCDPISGHTALYWYRQSLGQGLEFLIYFQGNSAPDKSGLPSDRFSAERTGGSVSTLTIQRTQQEDSAVYLCASSRRATGNTGELFFGEGSRLTVL.

The V call is TRBV10-3, the J call TRBJ1-5; possibly TRBD1 for D (6 bases). Germline lookup yields CDR1 ENHRY and CDR2 SYGVKD. V shed 10 bases and J shed 5 bases, with 18 bases lying between them. CDR3 length equals 14 residues. The CDR3 DNA sequence: TGTGCCACCGCGATCCGGGACACCGATCAGCCCCAGCATTTT. Protein product: CATAIRDTDQPQHF.

There are many counts of this clone. V is TRBV15 and J is TRBJ1-1; the D gene is possibly TRBD1 (6 bases). Per the germline V gene, CDR1 is LNHNV and CDR2 is YYDKDF (reference sequence). This CDR3 contains 15 residues. Deletions cut 5 bases from V and 1 base from J, with 14 bases between. The CDR3 here is CATSRGGASNTEAFF. The CDR3 nucleotides are TGTGCCACCAGCCGGGGGGGGGCCTCGAACACTGAAGCTTTCTTT.

J is TRBJ1-6 and V is TRBV18; 7 bases agree with TRBD1. Germline loops: CDR1 KGHSH, CDR2 LQKENI. This CDR3 is 15 amino acids long. V lost 5 bases and J lost 5; bases outside the gene matches: 6. CDR3 sequence: CASSTGQVDNSPLHF. DNA of the CDR3: TGTGCCAGCTCAACTGGACAGGTCGATAATTCACCCCTCCACTTT.

This chain joins TRBV19 and TRBJ2-5, with a weak D call TRBD1 (6 bases). The CDR3 is made up of 13 amino acids. The germline CDR1 and CDR2 sequences are LNHDA and SQIVND (reference sequence). Trimming pared 3 bases from V and 7 bases from J, leaving 12 bases between. The chain's CDR3 is CASSMTVRGTQYF. The CDR3 DNA is TGTGCCAGTAGTATGACGGTCAGGGGGACCCAGTACTTC.

The chain recombines TRBV7-9 with TRBJ2-1, with 9 bases aligning to TRBD2. Looked up from germline, CDR1 is SEHNR and CDR2 is FQNEAQ (reference sequence). The junction had 9 bases not matched to a gene; V was cut back by 1 base and J by 8 bases. The CDR3 totals 16 residues. This chain's CDR3 is CASSLVRTSVFDEQFF. As DNA, the CDR3 is TGTGCCAGCAGCTTAGTTCGGACTAGCGTTTTCGATGAGCAGTTCTTC.

The chain recombines TRBV19 with TRBJ2-1; TRBD1 is a possible D gene (5 bases). CDR3 length equals 17 residues. The V gene lost 3 bases and the J gene lost 3 bases, with 18 bases spanning the gap. The germline V gene has CDR1 LNHDA and CDR2 SQIVND (reference sequence). In nucleotides, the CDR3 is TGTGCCAGTAGTATTTACTTTGGCAGGGCGATCTACAATGAGCAGTTCTTC. This sequence encodes CASSIYFGRAIYNEQFF. Looking up the rest from reference TRBV19 and TRBJ2-1 gives the full variable domain: DGGITQSPKYLFRKEGQNVTLSCEQNLNHDAMYWYRQDPGQGLRLIYYSQIVNDFQKGDIAEGYSVSREKKESFPLTVTSAQKNPTAFYLCASSIYFGRAIYNEQFFGPGTRLTVL.

The genes are TRBV9 and TRBJ2-3, with D tentatively TRBD2 (5 bases). CDR1 is SGDLS, CDR2 YYNGEE, per germline. CDR3 length: 16 amino acids. The V end was cut by 0 bases, the J end by 6 bases, with 17 bases between. The CDR3 sequence: CASSVEGSALKDTQYF. The DNA of the CDR3 is TGTGCCAGCAGCGTAGAGGGTAGCGCGTTAAAGGATACGCAGTATTTT.

The rearrangement joins TRBV29-1 to TRBJ2-7; 7 bases align to TRBD1. This CDR3 contains 12 residues. J gave up 2 bases and V 6 bases, and 4 bases lay outside the gene matches. Germline V gene data show CDR1 as SQVTM and CDR2 as ANQGSEA. The CDR3 coding sequence is TGCAGCGTGAGACAGGGACCCTACGAGCAGTACTTC. Amino acids: CSVRQGPYEQYF.